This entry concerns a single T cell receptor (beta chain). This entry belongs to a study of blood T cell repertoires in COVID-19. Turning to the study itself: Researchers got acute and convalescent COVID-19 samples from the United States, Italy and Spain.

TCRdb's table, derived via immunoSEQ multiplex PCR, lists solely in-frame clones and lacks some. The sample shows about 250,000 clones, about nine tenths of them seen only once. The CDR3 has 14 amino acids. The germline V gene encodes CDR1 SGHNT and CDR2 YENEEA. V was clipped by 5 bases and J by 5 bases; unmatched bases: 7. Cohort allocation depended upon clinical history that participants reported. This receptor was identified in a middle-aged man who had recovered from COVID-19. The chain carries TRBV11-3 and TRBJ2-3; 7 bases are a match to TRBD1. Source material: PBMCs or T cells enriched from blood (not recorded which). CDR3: CASSQQGNRDTQYF. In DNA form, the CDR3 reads TGTGCCAGCAGCCAACAGGGGAATCGAGATACGCAGTATTTT.